This T cell receptor (beta chain) was identified in a study of cytomegalovirus exposure and HLA in healthy donors. Whole-study findings and limits: In a later analysis, at a false discovery rate of 0.05, 15,000 to 20,000 TCR beta sequences matched HLA alleles. The Asian-associated ancestry cluster reportedly had fewer N-insertions than the approximately 700-donor mean in a later analysis.

This clone turned up a few times. Its antigen remains unidentified. This CDR3 has 14 residues. V was cut by 4 bases and J by 3 bases, with 9 bases left in between. Germline V gives CDR1 MNHNS, CDR2 SASEGT. Primers included in the PCR were 60 Vbeta and 13 Jbeta primers. Authors' methods: It was a later analysis that counted 79 million or so unique TCR beta chains, of which some 9.9 million were shared. TCRdb's table, derived via immunoSEQ multiplex PCR, lists solely in-frame clones and lacks some. The D gene and trimming were derived from the DNA, and the V and J assignments and clone size from that table. The sample contains some 180,000 clones, roughly 87% of which appear only once.

This chain links TRBV6-1 with TRBJ1-4; D not resolved. Sequences were obtained from PBMCs. The sequence derives from a boy aged 2 to 10 in good health and CMV-seronegative. The DNA of the CDR3 is TGTGCCAGCAGTGTAGGGAGCCCTAATGAAAAACTGTTTTTT. Translated: CASSVGSPNEKLFF.